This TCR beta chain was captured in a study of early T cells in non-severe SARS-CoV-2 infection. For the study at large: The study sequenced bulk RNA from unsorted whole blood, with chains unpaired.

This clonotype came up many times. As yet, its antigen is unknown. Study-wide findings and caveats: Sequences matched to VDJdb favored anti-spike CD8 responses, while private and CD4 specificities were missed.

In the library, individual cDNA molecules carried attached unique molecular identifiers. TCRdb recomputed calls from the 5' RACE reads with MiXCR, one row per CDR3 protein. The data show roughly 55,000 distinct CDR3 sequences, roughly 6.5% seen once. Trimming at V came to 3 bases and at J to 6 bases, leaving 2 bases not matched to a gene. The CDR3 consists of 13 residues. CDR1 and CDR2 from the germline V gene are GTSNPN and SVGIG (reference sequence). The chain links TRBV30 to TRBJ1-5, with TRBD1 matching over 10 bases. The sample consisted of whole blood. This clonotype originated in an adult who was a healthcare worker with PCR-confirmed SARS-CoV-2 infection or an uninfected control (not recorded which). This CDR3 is CAWSGQGGQPQHF. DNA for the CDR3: TGTGCCTGGAGCGGACAGGGGGGTCAGCCCCAGCATTTT. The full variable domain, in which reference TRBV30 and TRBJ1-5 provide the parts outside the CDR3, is SQTIHQWPATLVQPVGSPLSLECTVEGTSNPNLYWYRQAAGRGLQLLFYSVGIGQISSEVPQNLSASRPQDRQFILSSKKLLLSDSGFYLCAWSGQGGQPQHFGDGTRLSIL.